This entry describes one TCR beta chain. What it binds is not known. The CDR3 spans 15 residues. Germline V gives CDR1 SEHNR, CDR2 FQNEAQ (reference sequence). V was trimmed by 5 bases and J by 0 bases, leaving 14 bases between them. This specimen belongs to a study of shared clonotypes between healthy human individuals. Study overall: Donor composition was a couple of women and a few men, aged 18 to 49.

General study results and limits: Clonotypes not shared had lower generation probabilities than those common to all four donors. The study's rarefaction showed incomplete sorted-subset sequencing despite large depth.

Selected positively for CCR7 and CD45RO-negative, naive CD8 cells excluded terminally differentiated effector memory CD45RA+ cells. The study ran the assay at deep level. Measured with immunoSEQ multiplex PCR; TCRdb has only the in-frame clones, and not every one. The profile shows millions of clones, about 94% of them singletons. Sequenced: naive CD8+ T cells sorted from blood. The sequence was obtained from a man between 18 and 29 years old in good health. The genes are TRBV7-9 and TRBJ2-7; TRBD1 might be the D (5 bases). CDR3 in amino acids: CASSQVGPSSYEQYF. CDR3 bases: TGTGCCAGCAGCCAAGTGGGGCCCAGCTCCTACGAGCAGTACTTC.